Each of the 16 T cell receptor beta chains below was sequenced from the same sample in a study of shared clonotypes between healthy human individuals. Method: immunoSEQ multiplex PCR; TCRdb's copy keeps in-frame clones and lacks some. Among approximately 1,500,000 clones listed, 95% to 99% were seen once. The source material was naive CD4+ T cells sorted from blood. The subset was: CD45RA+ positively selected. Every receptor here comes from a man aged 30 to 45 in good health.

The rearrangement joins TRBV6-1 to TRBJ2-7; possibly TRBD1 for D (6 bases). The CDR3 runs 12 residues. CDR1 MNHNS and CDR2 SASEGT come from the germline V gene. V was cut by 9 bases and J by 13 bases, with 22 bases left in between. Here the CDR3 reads CASHRDMGSSYF. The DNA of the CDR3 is TGTGCCAGTCACCGGGACATGGGGTCCAGTTACTTC.

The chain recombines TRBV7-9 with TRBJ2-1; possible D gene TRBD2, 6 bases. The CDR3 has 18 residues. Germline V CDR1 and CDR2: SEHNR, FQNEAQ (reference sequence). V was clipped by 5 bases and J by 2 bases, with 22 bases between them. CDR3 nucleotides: TGTGCCAGCAGCCCTAGGGGAGGTCATGGCGCCACCTACAATGAGCAGTTCTTC. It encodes CASSPRGGHGATYNEQFF.

The CDR3: CASSRDFKETQYF. For the CDR3, the DNA is TGTGCCAGCAGCCGGGACTTCAAAGAGACCCAGTACTTC. V is TRBV5-8 and J is TRBJ2-5; possibly TRBD2 for D (6 bases). The V end lost 4 bases, the J end lost 3 bases, and 10 bases lay between the germline ends. Germline-derived CDR1 and CDR2 are SGHTS and YDEGEE. The CDR3 is 13 residues long.

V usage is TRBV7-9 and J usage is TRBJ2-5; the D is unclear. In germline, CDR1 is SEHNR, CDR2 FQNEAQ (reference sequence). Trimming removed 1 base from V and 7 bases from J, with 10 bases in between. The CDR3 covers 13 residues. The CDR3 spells CASSLGTAGTQYF. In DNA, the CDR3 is TGTGCCAGCAGCTTAGGGACCGCTGGGACCCAGTACTTC.

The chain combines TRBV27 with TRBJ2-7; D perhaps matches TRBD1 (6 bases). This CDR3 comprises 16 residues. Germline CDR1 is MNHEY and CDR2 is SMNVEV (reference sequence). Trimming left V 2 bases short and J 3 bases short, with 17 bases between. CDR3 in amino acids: CASSLRLGGSNYEQYF. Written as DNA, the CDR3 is TGTGCCAGCAGTTTAAGGCTTGGGGGCTCGAACTACGAGCAGTACTTC.

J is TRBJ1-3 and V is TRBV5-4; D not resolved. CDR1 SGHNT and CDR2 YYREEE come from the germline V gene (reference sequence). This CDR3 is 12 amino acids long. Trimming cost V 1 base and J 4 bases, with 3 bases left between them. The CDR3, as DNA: TGTGCCAGCAGCTTGCAAGGAAACACCATATATTTT. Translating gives CASSLQGNTIYF.

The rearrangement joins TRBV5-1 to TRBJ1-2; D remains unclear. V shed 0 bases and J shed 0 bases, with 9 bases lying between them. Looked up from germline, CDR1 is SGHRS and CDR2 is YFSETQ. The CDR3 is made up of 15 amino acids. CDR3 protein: CASSLVPGTNYGYTF. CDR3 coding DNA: TGCGCCAGCAGCTTGGTGCCGGGAACTAACTATGGCTACACCTTC.

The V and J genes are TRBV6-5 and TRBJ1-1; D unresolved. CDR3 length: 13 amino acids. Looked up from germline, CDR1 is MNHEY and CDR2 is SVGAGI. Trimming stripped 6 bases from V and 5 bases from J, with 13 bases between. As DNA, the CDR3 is TGTGCCAGCAGGGCCGCTGGCGTTACTGAAGCTTTCTTT. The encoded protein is CASRAAGVTEAFF.

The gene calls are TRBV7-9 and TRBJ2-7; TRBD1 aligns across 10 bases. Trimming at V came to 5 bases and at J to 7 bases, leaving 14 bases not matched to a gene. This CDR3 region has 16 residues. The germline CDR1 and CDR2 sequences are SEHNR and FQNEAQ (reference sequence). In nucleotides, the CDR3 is TGTGCCAGCAGCCAGAGACGGGACAGGGGCTTGGGGGAGCAGTACTTC. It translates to CASSQRRDRGLGEQYF.

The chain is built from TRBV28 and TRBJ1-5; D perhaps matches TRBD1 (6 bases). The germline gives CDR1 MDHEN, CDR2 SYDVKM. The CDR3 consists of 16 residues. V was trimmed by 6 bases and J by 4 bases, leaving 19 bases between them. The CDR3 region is CASSRDPNRANQPQHF. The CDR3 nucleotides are TGTGCCAGCAGCCGTGACCCTAACAGGGCTAATCAGCCCCAGCATTTT.

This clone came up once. CDR3 in DNA: TGTGCCACCAGCAGGGGGCAGGGAGACACTGAAGCTTTCTTT. Amino acid sequence: CATSRGQGDTEAFF. The gene calls are TRBV15 and TRBJ1-1; possible D gene TRBD1, 5 bases. The CDR3 consists of 14 residues. Germline assignment: CDR1 LNHNV and CDR2 YYDKDF (reference sequence). V lost 3 bases, J lost 3 bases, and 11 bases lay in between.

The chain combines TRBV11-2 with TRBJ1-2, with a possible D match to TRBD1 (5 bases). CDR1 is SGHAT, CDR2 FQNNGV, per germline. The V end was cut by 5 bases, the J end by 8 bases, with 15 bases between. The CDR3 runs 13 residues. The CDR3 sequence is CASSPGQGSGYTF. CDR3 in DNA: TGTGCCAGCAGCCCGGGGCAGGGAAGCGGCTACACCTTC.

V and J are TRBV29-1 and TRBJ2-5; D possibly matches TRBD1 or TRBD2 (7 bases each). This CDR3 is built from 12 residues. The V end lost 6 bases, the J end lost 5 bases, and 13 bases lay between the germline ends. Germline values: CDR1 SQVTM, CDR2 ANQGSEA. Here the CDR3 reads CSVRGGDETQYF. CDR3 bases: TGCAGCGTCAGGGGGGGGGATGAGACCCAGTACTTC.

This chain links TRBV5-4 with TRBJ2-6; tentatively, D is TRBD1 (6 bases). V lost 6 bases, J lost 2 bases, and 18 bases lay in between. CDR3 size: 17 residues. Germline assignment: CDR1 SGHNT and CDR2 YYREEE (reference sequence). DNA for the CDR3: TGTGCCAGCACCTCCGGTTCAGGGGTCACTGGGGCCAACGTCCTGACTTTC. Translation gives CASTSGSGVTGANVLTF. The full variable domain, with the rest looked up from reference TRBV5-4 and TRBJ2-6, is ETGVTQSPTHLIKTRGQQVTLRCSSQSGHNTVSWYQQALGQGPQFIFQYYREEENGRGNFPPRFSGLQFPNYSSELNVNALELDDSALYLCASTSGSGVTGANVLTFGAGSRLTVL.

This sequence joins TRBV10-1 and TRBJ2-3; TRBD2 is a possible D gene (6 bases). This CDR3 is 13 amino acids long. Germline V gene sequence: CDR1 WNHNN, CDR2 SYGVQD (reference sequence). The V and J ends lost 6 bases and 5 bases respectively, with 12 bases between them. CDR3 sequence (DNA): TGCGCCAGCAGCGGTAACGGGGGAGATACGCAGTATTTT. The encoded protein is CASSGNGGDTQYF.

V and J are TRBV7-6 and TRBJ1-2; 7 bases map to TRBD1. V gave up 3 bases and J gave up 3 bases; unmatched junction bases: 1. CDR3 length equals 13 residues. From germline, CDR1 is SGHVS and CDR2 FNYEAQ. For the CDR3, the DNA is TGTGCCAGCAGCTTGGACAGGTACTATGGCTACACCTTC. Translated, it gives CASSLDRYYGYTF.